The entry that follows covers one TCR beta chain sequence. The entry originates in a study of blood T cell repertoires in COVID-19. Study background: In each case, the material was cDNA or gDNA derived from T cells, B-cell-depleted T cells, or PBMCs.

Some clones are missing from TCRdb's copy, which holds only in-frame ones; the method was immunoSEQ multiplex PCR. Found here are over 250,000 clones, 70% to 90% of them singletons; the top ten hold 2% to 2.5%. The sequence came from a woman in her 50s with acute or convalescent COVID-19. Sequenced material: peripheral blood.

In nucleotides, the CDR3 is TGTGCCATCAGTGAGGTTTTACAGGGGACTGAGCAGTTCTTC. This gives the protein CAISEVLQGTEQFF. The chain recombines TRBV10-3 with TRBJ2-1, with 7 bases aligning to TRBD1. There are 14 residues in the CDR3. Trimming removed 2 bases from V and 9 bases from J; junction bases left unmatched: 7. Germline assignment: CDR1 ENHRY and CDR2 SYGVKD.